This T cell receptor (beta chain) was sequenced during a study of T-cell reconstitution after alpha-beta-depleted transplantation in children. Unique molecular identifiers featured in how the TCRbeta library was prepared. TCRdb re-derived calls from the PCR reads in MiXCR, one entry per CDR3 protein. The sample lists a few hundred thousand distinct CDR3 sequences; 10% to 15% were seen once. Overall study findings and caveats: One year post-transplant, T-cell counts and diversity were largely derived from T cells produced anew. It was surviving recipient T cells and thymic progenitors that gave some patients high TCRbeta diversity at day 60. Reports say that about two months after transplant, the alpha-beta T cells came out of several hundred graft clones that had expanded.

The germline CDR1 and CDR2 sequences are MDHEN and SYDVKM. V shed 6 bases, J shed 5 bases, and the junction held 8 bases outside the gene matches. The CDR3 has 16 amino acids. This clonotype has a handful of counts. Its target is unknown. The chain combines TRBV28 with TRBJ2-1; 12 bases line up with TRBD2. This clonotype was obtained from a male patient younger than 18 who had a stem cell transplant for acute myeloid leukemia, so the T cells may come from the graft donor. The source material was PBMCs, mostly from graft donor cells, sampled 360 days after TCRalphabeta/CD19-depleted stem cell transplant. CDR3 residues: CASRPGLAGGDNEQFF. The CDR3 DNA reads TGTGCCAGCAGGCCGGGACTAGCGGGTGGAGACAATGAGCAGTTCTTC.